One sample yielded the 25 T cell receptor beta chains listed below, sequenced in a study of PD-1 blockade in classical Hodgkin lymphoma. Sequenced by immunoSEQ multiplex PCR; TCRdb stores in-frame clones only, minus some. This sample has tens of thousands of clones, with roughly 88% found just once. Every one of the patients relapsed after autologous stem cell transplantation (brentuximab vedotin exposure was variable). Specimen: peripheral blood mononuclear cells (PBMCs), collected before the second cycle of nivolumab. These receptors all come from a human donor with classical Hodgkin lymphoma.

In nucleotides, the CDR3 is TGTGCCAGTAGCCTGGACAGGGGATCCTACGAGCAGTACTTC. This encodes CASSLDRGSYEQYF. V usage is TRBV19 and J usage is TRBJ2-7; 9 nucleotides align to TRBD1. The CDR3 totals 14 residues. V lost 6 bases, J lost 1 base, and 4 bases stayed unmatched. Germline CDR1 LNHDA, CDR2 SQIVND (reference sequence).

The chain couples TRBV27 to TRBJ1-5; D unclear. Germline-derived CDR1 and CDR2 are MNHEY and SMNVEV (reference sequence). The CDR3 is 13 residues long. The V and J ends lost 2 bases and 6 bases respectively, with 8 bases between them. The DNA for the CDR3 is TGTGCCAGCAGTTTAGAAAAAGGTCAGCCCCAGCATTTT. The encoded protein is CASSLEKGQPQHF.

The V gene is TRBV5-4, the J gene TRBJ2-7; no firm D call. Trimming cost V 0 bases and J 2 bases, with 9 bases left between them. Germline values: CDR1 SGHNT, CDR2 YYREEE (reference sequence). This CDR3 has 14 amino acids. The CDR3 here is CASSLDTFTYEQYF. In DNA form, the CDR3 reads TGTGCCAGCAGCTTGGATACCTTCACCTACGAGCAGTACTTC. The full variable domain, rest sourced from reference TRBV5-4 and TRBJ2-7, is ETGVTQSPTHLIKTRGQQVTLRCSSQSGHNTVSWYQQALGQGPQFIFQYYREEENGRGNFPPRFSGLQFPNYSSELNVNALELDDSALYLCASSLDTFTYEQYFGPGTRLTVT.

The sample holds one count of this clone. The V and J genes are TRBV28 and TRBJ1-4; 10 bases match TRBD1. CDR1 is MDHEN, CDR2 SYDVKM, per germline. V shed 3 bases, J shed 8 bases, and the junction held 6 bases outside the gene matches. The CDR3 runs 15 residues. The CDR3 DNA reads as TGTGCCAGCAGTTTCCCGACAGGGGGCAGGGAAAAACTGTTTTTT. It yields the protein CASSFPTGGREKLFF. The full variable domain, in which reference TRBV28 and TRBJ1-4 provide the parts outside the CDR3, is DVKVTQSSRYLVKRTGEKVFLECVQDMDHENMFWYRQDPGLGLRLIYFSYDVKMKEKGDIPEGYSVSREKKERFSLILESASTNQTSMYLCASSFPTGGREKLFFGSGTQLSVL.

The genes are TRBV6-1 and TRBJ2-2; tentative D call: TRBD2 (7 bases). Between the trimmed V and J ends, which lost 7 bases and 6 bases, there was a span of 12 bases. This CDR3 region has 13 residues. Germline CDR1 is MNHNS and CDR2 is SASEGT. The CDR3, as DNA: TGTGCCAGCACCCAAGGGGGGGCCGGGGAGCTGTTTTTT. It yields the protein CASTQGGAGELFF.

CDR3 nucleotides: TGTGCCAGCAGCTTCCCCGGATCAGGGGGTAGCTCCTACAATGAGCAGTTCTTC. Translating gives CASSFPGSGGSSYNEQFF. The chain couples TRBV9 to TRBJ2-1, with TRBD1 matching over 7 bases. V lost 4 bases, J lost 0 bases, and 13 bases stayed unmatched. The CDR3 sequence is 18 residues long. Germline V gene sequence: CDR1 SGDLS, CDR2 YYNGEE.

This chain connects TRBV29-1 to TRBJ2-1, with D tentatively TRBD1 or TRBD2 (5 bases each). Germline V gene data show CDR1 as SQVTM and CDR2 as ANQGSEA. The V end lost 7 bases, the J end lost 0 bases, and 10 bases lay between the germline ends. The CDR3 runs to 13 residues. The DNA for the CDR3 is TGCAGCGGAGGGGCCACCTCCTACAATGAGCAGTTCTTC. This sequence encodes CSGGATSYNEQFF.

J is TRBJ2-7 and V is TRBV28; 8 positions match TRBD2. Germline V lookup: CDR1 MDHEN, CDR2 SYDVKM. V gave up 11 bases and J gave up 3 bases; unmatched junction bases: 12. This CDR3 contains 14 residues. Here the CDR3 reads CAASGGPNRYEQYF. CDR3 bases: TGTGCCGCTTCGGGGGGGCCCAACCGCTACGAGCAGTACTTC.

The chain carries TRBV11-2 and TRBJ2-5; tentative D call: TRBD2 (5 bases). This CDR3 spans 15 amino acids. CDR1 SGHAT and CDR2 FQNNGV come from the germline V gene. Trimming took 0 bases from V and 7 from J, leaving 15 bases between them. The CDR3 DNA reads as TGTGCCAGCAGCTTAGATCTACTAGGAATCGGGACCCAGTACTTC. Translation gives CASSLDLLGIGTQYF.

A single count supports this clone. This sequence joins TRBV18 and TRBJ2-1, with 11 bases matching TRBD2. With 6 bases clipped from V and 9 bases from J, the junction kept 1 base outside the gene matches. This CDR3 region has 12 residues. CDR1 is KGHSH and CDR2 is LQKENI in the germline V gene. DNA of the CDR3: TGTGCCAGCTCTCTAGCGGGAGGTGAGCAGTTCTTC. As protein: CASSLAGGEQFF.

The chain recombines TRBV6-5 with TRBJ2-1; D uncertain. CDR3 length equals 14 residues. Germline V lookup: CDR1 MNHEY, CDR2 SVGAGI. V was shortened by 6 bases and J by 0 bases, with 9 bases between the two germline ends. The CDR3 nucleotides are TGTGCCAGCAGCCGGCTCAACTCCTACAATGAGCAGTTCTTC. Translation: CASSRLNSYNEQFF.

This chain connects TRBV13 to TRBJ2-1; D remains ambiguous. The CDR3 consists of 13 residues. Trimming removed 6 bases from V and 3 bases from J, with 9 bases in between. Germline CDR1 reads PRHDT; CDR2 reads FYEKMQ (reference sequence). The CDR3 region is CASSRERYNEQFF. For the CDR3, the DNA is TGTGCCAGCAGTCGCGAACGCTACAATGAGCAGTTCTTC.

The V and J genes are TRBV2 and TRBJ2-4; tentative D call: TRBD1 (6 bases). CDR3 length equals 16 residues. Trimming left V 6 bases short and J 6 bases short, with 21 bases between. Germline V lookup: CDR1 SNHLY, CDR2 FYNNEI. As DNA, the CDR3 is TGTGCCAGCAGCCAACAGGGTGGAGAGTTTGGAAACATTCAGTACTTC. It specifies CASSQQGGEFGNIQYF.

The J gene is TRBJ1-5, the V gene TRBV2, with D unresolved. The germline V and J ends were trimmed by 6 bases and 4 bases, with 19 bases remaining between them. Germline CDR1 and CDR2: SNHLY and FYNNEI. This CDR3 is built from 16 residues. The CDR3 DNA reads TGTGCCAGCAGCTATATCCGGGCGCAGTCGAATCAGCCCCAGCATTTT. It translates to CASSYIRAQSNQPQHF.

J is TRBJ1-5 and V is TRBV30, with D possibly matching TRBD1 (5 bases). This CDR3 region has 13 residues. Germline values: CDR1 GTSNPN, CDR2 SVGIG (reference sequence). The V end lost 7 bases, the J end lost 1 base, and 11 bases lay between the germline ends. The CDR3 bases are TGTGCCTTGGCCGACAGCAGCAATCAGCCCCAGCATTTT. Translating gives CALADSSNQPQHF.

The rearrangement joins TRBV10-3 to TRBJ2-7, with TRBD2 matching 12 bases. CDR3 length: 14 amino acids. The V gene end was trimmed by 8 bases and the J gene end by 5 bases; junction bases not matched to a gene: 7. In germline, CDR1 is ENHRY, CDR2 SYGVKD. CDR3 sequence (DNA): TGTGCCATCCGCCGGACTAGCGGGAACAACGAGCAGTACTTC. Residues: CAIRRTSGNNEQYF.

The rearrangement joins TRBV9 to TRBJ2-7; 7 bases map to TRBD1. This CDR3 has 14 residues. V was pared by 3 bases and J by 2 bases, with 5 bases of the junction left unmatched. Germline V gene data show CDR1 as SGDLS and CDR2 as YYNGEE. The CDR3 DNA reads TGTGCCAGCAGCGCCGGGACAGTCGCCTACGAGCAGTACTTC. Amino acid sequence: CASSAGTVAYEQYF.

The chain has TRBV29-1 and TRBJ2-7, with 8 nucleotides matching TRBD1. CDR3 length: 13 residues. The trim removed 3 bases at V and 4 bases at J, leaving 5 bases unmatched. Germline V gene data show CDR1 as SQVTM and CDR2 as ANQGSEA. CDR3 nucleotide sequence: TGCAGCGTTGAGGGGCAGGGGGCTTACGAGCAGTACTTC. Translating gives CSVEGQGAYEQYF.

The CDR3 DNA sequence: TGCGCCAGCAGAAGCGACAGGGGAGACTACACAGATACGCAGTATTTT. Protein: CASRSDRGDYTDTQYF. The chain employs TRBV5-1 and TRBJ2-3; 8 bases are shared with TRBD1. Per the germline V gene, CDR1 is SGHRS and CDR2 is YFSETQ. This CDR3 has 16 amino acids. V shed 5 bases and J 2 bases; nucleotides not matched to a gene: 10.

The chain carries TRBV29-1 and TRBJ2-3; D uncertain. V lost 3 bases to trimming and J lost 1 base, with 8 bases between them. CDR3 size: 13 residues. The germline V gene encodes CDR1 SQVTM and CDR2 ANQGSEA. CDR3 bases: TGCAGCGTTGACTTTGGCGGCACAGATACGCAGTATTTT. The encoded protein is CSVDFGGTDTQYF.

The chain carries TRBV28 and TRBJ1-2, with D possibly TRBD1 on 5 matching bases. The CDR3 has 13 amino acids. The ends were cut back, 7 bases at V and 6 bases at J, with 15 bases in the middle. CDR1 is MDHEN, CDR2 SYDVKM, per germline. The CDR3 DNA reads TGTGCCAGCACCCCGGGGGGGGGTGATGGCTACACCTTC. It yields the protein CASTPGGGDGYTF.

The J gene is TRBJ1-1, the V gene TRBV9, with D unclear. There are 15 residues in the CDR3. Germline V gives CDR1 SGDLS, CDR2 YYNGEE. V was pared by 0 bases and J by 5 bases, with 14 bases between. Written as DNA, the CDR3 is TGTGCCAGCAGCGTAGACCCAGGAATGGGAACTGAAGCTTTCTTT. This gives the protein CASSVDPGMGTEAFF. Looking up the rest from reference TRBV9 and TRBJ1-1 gives the full variable domain: DSGVTQTPKHLITATGQRVTLRCSPRSGDLSVYWYQQSLDQGLQFLIQYYNGEERAKGNILERFSAQQFPDLHSELNLSSLELGDSALYFCASSVDPGMGTEAFFGQGTRLTVV.

The chain couples TRBV6-5 to TRBJ1-3, with D unclear. The CDR3 spans 14 residues. Germline V gene lookup returns CDR1 MNHEY and CDR2 SVGAGI. V lost 6 bases and J lost 4, with 13 bases in between. For the CDR3, the DNA is TGTGCCAGCAGGAGGGCAGTTGAGGGAAACACCATATATTTT. Translated, it gives CASRRAVEGNTIYF.

This rearrangement joins TRBV9 to TRBJ1-3; tentatively, D is TRBD1 (5 bases). Germline V gives CDR1 SGDLS, CDR2 YYNGEE. The ends were cut back, 1 base at V and 2 bases at J, with 10 bases in the middle. The CDR3 has 15 residues. The CDR3 is CASSVWQGPGNTIYF. Here the CDR3 DNA reads TGTGCCAGCAGCGTATGGCAGGGCCCTGGAAACACCATATATTTT. The full variable domain, completed using reference TRBV9 and TRBJ1-3, is DSGVTQTPKHLITATGQRVTLRCSPRSGDLSVYWYQQSLDQGLQFLIQYYNGEERAKGNILERFSAQQFPDLHSELNLSSLELGDSALYFCASSVWQGPGNTIYFGEGSWLTVV.

This clone was seen only a few times. The chain joins TRBV10-1 to TRBJ2-7; possibly TRBD1 or TRBD2 for D (5 bases each). Germline assignment: CDR1 WNHNN and CDR2 SYGVQD (reference sequence). V was trimmed by 2 bases and J by 2 bases, leaving 13 bases between them. The CDR3 covers 15 residues. The DNA for the CDR3 is TGCGCCAGCAGTGAGATAAAGTGGGGACCCTACGAGCAGTACTTC. Its protein product is CASSEIKWGPYEQYF.